This T cell receptor beta chain appears in the sequencing data of a study of patients and donors after allogeneic stem cell transplantation. MiXCR was run by TCRdb on the RT-PCR reads, yielding one entry per CDR3 protein. The sample records roughly 880,000 distinct CDR3 sequences, roughly 17% being singletons. Germline V gene lookup returns CDR1 MNHEY and CDR2 SVGAGI. V was pared by 0 bases and J by 5 bases, with 3 bases of the junction left unmatched. This CDR3 contains 14 residues. The sample taken for sequencing was blood, either unsorted or a sorted T cell fraction (not recorded which). The J gene is TRBJ2-7, the V gene TRBV6-5; 8 bases agree with TRBD2. This TCR came from a human donor who was either an allogeneic HSCT recipient or a stem cell or donor lymphocyte infusion donor (not recorded which). It is not recorded whose cells these are; they may come from a transplant donor. CDR3 coding DNA: TGTGCCAGCAGTTACTCGGGACTAGGGAACGAGCAGTACTTC. Residues: CASSYSGLGNEQYF.